The 25 T cell receptor beta chains below come from one sample, sequenced in a study of blood T cell repertoires in COVID-19. The table came from immunoSEQ multiplex PCR; TCRdb's copy has only in-frame clones and leaves some out. Seen here are 50,000 to 70,000 clones, less than 85% observed once, and the top ten hold about 15%. The sequenced sample consisted of peripheral blood. The source of these receptors is a man aged 70 or older with active COVID-19.

The chain carries TRBV9 and TRBJ2-3, with TRBD2 matching over 7 bases. The CDR3 length is 16 residues. V lost 0 bases to trimming and J lost 8 bases; unmatched junction nucleotides: 12. Germline values: CDR1 SGDLS, CDR2 YYNGEE. CDR3 amino acids: CASSVEPAGMGRTQYF. CDR3 coding DNA: TGTGCCAGCAGCGTAGAGCCAGCGGGAATGGGTCGTACGCAGTATTTT.

The chain uses TRBV7-9 and TRBJ2-1; 7 bases are a match to TRBD2. There are 15 residues in the CDR3. The germline gives CDR1 SEHNR, CDR2 FQNEAQ (reference sequence). Trimming at V came to 5 bases and at J to 10 bases, leaving 14 bases not matched to a gene. Here the CDR3 reads CASSPLLGGTKEQFF. CDR3 nucleotide sequence: TGTGCCAGCAGCCCGTTGCTGGGGGGGACGAAAGAGCAGTTCTTC. The entire variable domain, with the rest obtained from reference TRBV7-9 and TRBJ2-1, is as follows: DTGVSQNPRHKITKRGQNVTFRCDPISEHNRLYWYRQTLGQGPEFLTYFQNEAQLEKSRLLSDRFSAERPKGSFSTLEIQRTEQGDSAMYLCASSPLLGGTKEQFFGPGTRLTVL.

For the CDR3, the DNA is TGTGCCAGCAGTTGGCACAGGGGGACGGCAGATACGCAGTATTTT. This sequence encodes CASSWHRGTADTQYF. The chain combines TRBV6-5 with TRBJ2-3, with 8 bases matching TRBD1. This CDR3 spans 15 amino acids. V dropped 4 bases and J dropped 4; count of bases not matched to a gene: 7. The V gene's germline CDR1 is MNHEY and CDR2 SVGAGI.

The J gene is TRBJ1-1, the V gene TRBV16; TRBD1 matches at 7 bases. The CDR3 is made up of 12 amino acids. Germline V gene data show CDR1 as KGHSY and CDR2 as FQNENV. The V gene end was trimmed by 4 bases and the J gene end by 10 bases; junction bases not matched to a gene: 6. This CDR3 is CASSLRQGLAFF. CDR3 DNA sequence: TGTGCCAGCAGCCTCAGACAGGGTTTAGCTTTCTTT.

This clone was observed a handful of times. This sequence joins TRBV9 and TRBJ1-1; TRBD1 is a possible D gene (5 bases). V was shortened by 6 bases and J by 9 bases, with 18 bases between the two germline ends. Germline V gives CDR1 SGDLS, CDR2 YYNGEE. This CDR3 has 13 amino acids. The CDR3 coding sequence is TGTGCCAGCATGCCGGGGTGGGAGGGGAAAGCTTTCTTT. It encodes CASMPGWEGKAFF.

This chain's CDR3 is CASSYGLDTQYF. Written as DNA, the CDR3 is TGTGCCAGCAGTTACGGCCTAGATACGCAGTATTTT. The rearrangement uses TRBV6-2 or TRBV6-3 and TRBJ2-3; no definite D call. This CDR3 is built from 12 residues. The germline V gene encodes CDR1 MNHEY and CDR2 SVGEGT. The V and J ends lost 2 bases and 5 bases respectively, with 5 bases between them.

V gene TRBV4-2 combines with J gene TRBJ2-1, with 7 bases lining up with TRBD2. V was clipped by 0 bases and J by 4 bases; unmatched bases: 12. Germline V gene lookup returns CDR1 LGHNA and CDR2 YNFKEQ. The length of the CDR3 is 18 residues. The CDR3 nucleotides read TGTGCCAGCAGCCAAGATCGAGGCCTAGCGGAAATATACAATGAGCAGTTCTTC. Amino acids: CASSQDRGLAEIYNEQFF.

The chain combines TRBV2 with TRBJ2-7; 8 nucleotides match TRBD1. V shed 7 bases and J 7 bases; nucleotides not matched to a gene: 9. The CDR3 spans 13 residues. Germline loops: CDR1 SNHLY, CDR2 FYNNEI. The CDR3, as DNA: TGTGCCAGCAAAGGACAGGGCGGGCCGGAGCAGTACTTC. Amino acids: CASKGQGGPEQYF.

The CDR3 reads CASSLTGLTYEQYF. DNA for the CDR3: TGTGCCAGCAGCTTAACCGGGTTAACCTACGAGCAGTACTTC. The rearrangement joins TRBV7-2 to TRBJ2-7; D ambiguous. V was pared by 2 bases and J by 2 bases, with 10 bases between. Per the germline V gene, CDR1 is SGHTA and CDR2 is FQGNSA. CDR3 length: 14 residues.

This clone occurred a few times. V gene TRBV3-1 (or the pseudogene TRBV3-2) combines with J gene TRBJ2-1; 10 positions agree with TRBD2. The CDR3 spans 16 residues. V shed 0 bases, J shed 3 bases, and the junction held 2 bases outside the gene matches. The germline V gene has CDR1 LGHDT and CDR2 YNNKEL (reference sequence). Here the CDR3 reads CASSQDASGSYNEQFF. CDR3 sequence (DNA): TGTGCCAGCAGCCAAGACGCTAGCGGGAGCTACAATGAGCAGTTCTTC.

V usage is TRBV6-2 or TRBV6-3 and J usage is TRBJ2-1, with 10 positions matching TRBD1. The CDR3 has 15 amino acids. Germline V lookup: CDR1 MNHEY, CDR2 SVGEGT. The junction had 10 bases not matched to a gene; V was cut back by 5 bases and J by 9 bases. CDR3 protein: CASSRPGTGEGEQFF. Here the CDR3 DNA reads TGTGCCAGCAGTCGACCTGGGACAGGGGAGGGTGAGCAGTTCTTC.

The chain is built from TRBV7-9 and TRBJ2-7; 11 nucleotides match TRBD2. V was clipped by 5 bases and J by 6 bases; unmatched bases: 9. CDR3 size: 15 residues. Germline-derived CDR1 and CDR2 are SEHNR and FQNEAQ (reference sequence). CDR3: CASSPRLAGPLEQYF. The CDR3 nucleotides read TGTGCCAGCAGCCCCCGACTAGCGGGACCGCTCGAGCAGTACTTC. The full variable domain, with the rest looked up from reference TRBV7-9 and TRBJ2-7, is DTGVSQNPRHKITKRGQNVTFRCDPISEHNRLYWYRQTLGQGPEFLTYFQNEAQLEKSRLLSDRFSAERPKGSFSTLEIQRTEQGDSAMYLCASSPRLAGPLEQYFGPGTRLTVT.

This clone showed up just once. The chain links TRBV6-2 or TRBV6-3 to TRBJ1-5; TRBD1 might be the D (5 bases). Germline assignment: CDR1 MNHEY and CDR2 SVGEGT. Trimming took 2 bases from V and 7 from J, leaving 12 bases between them. CDR3 size: 14 residues. As DNA, the CDR3 is TGTGCCAGCAGTTACGCGTCAGGGTACCAGCCCCAGCATTTT. Translated, it gives CASSYASGYQPQHF.

In its sample, this clone was seen many times. The chain combines TRBV18 with TRBJ2-2, with 8 bases matching TRBD2. Germline V gene sequence: CDR1 KGHSH, CDR2 LQKENI. V lost 5 bases, J lost 0 bases, and 8 bases stayed unmatched. This CDR3 has 17 amino acids. CDR3 protein: CASSGTSGRANTGELFF. DNA for the CDR3: TGTGCCAGCTCAGGTACTAGCGGTCGAGCGAACACCGGGGAGCTGTTTTTT.

The gene calls are TRBV2 and TRBJ1-1; no firm D call. Trimming pared 6 bases from V and 0 bases from J, leaving 11 bases between. The CDR3 length is 14 residues. Germline V gene lookup returns CDR1 SNHLY and CDR2 FYNNEI. CDR3: CASRADLMNTEAFF. CDR3 nucleotides: TGTGCCAGCAGAGCAGACTTAATGAACACTGAAGCTTTCTTT. The entire variable domain, with the rest obtained from reference TRBV2 and TRBJ1-1, is as follows: EPEVTQTPSHQVTQMGQEVILRCVPISNHLYFYWYRQILGQKVEFLVSFYNNEISEKSEIFDDQFSVERPDGSNFTLKIRSTKLEDSAMYFCASRADLMNTEAFFGQGTRLTVV.

The chain uses TRBV7-2 and TRBJ1-3; tentative D call: TRBD1 (6 bases). CDR3 size: 16 residues. Trimming stripped 2 bases from V and 4 bases from J, with 15 bases between. Germline lookup yields CDR1 SGHTA and CDR2 FQGNSA. The chain's CDR3 is CASSLHRANGGNTIYF. The CDR3 region has the DNA TGTGCCAGCAGCTTACACAGGGCAAATGGCGGAAACACCATATATTTT.

This clone occurred once. The CDR3 coding sequence is TGTGCCAGCAGTTACAGTGGGAGGACGGGAGACCGGGACGGGGAGCTGTTTTTT. Translated, it gives CASSYSGRTGDRDGELFF. The chain couples TRBV6-2 or TRBV6-3 to TRBJ2-2; tentative D call: TRBD2 (6 bases). Germline V gene data show CDR1 as MNHEY and CDR2 as SVGEGT. The V and J ends lost 2 bases and 7 bases respectively, with 23 bases between them. The CDR3 sequence is 18 residues long.

This sequence joins TRBV4-2 and TRBJ2-3; 8 bases match TRBD1. The germline V gene has CDR1 LGHNA and CDR2 YNFKEQ. The length of the CDR3 is 15 residues. V lost 7 bases, J lost 6 bases, and 12 bases stayed unmatched. In DNA, the CDR3 is TGTGCCAGCACCTATCAGGGGGCGGTTATGGATACGCAGTATTTT. It specifies CASTYQGAVMDTQYF.

The chain uses TRBV28 and TRBJ2-1; TRBD2 aligns across 16 bases. CDR3 length: 20 residues. Trimming cost V 5 bases and J 2 bases; bases outside gene matches: 12. Per germline, CDR1 MDHEN and CDR2 SYDVKM. CDR3 amino acids: CASSMPPGLAGGTTYNEQFF. CDR3 coding DNA: TGTGCCAGCAGTATGCCTCCGGGACTAGCGGGAGGGACTACCTACAATGAGCAGTTCTTC. Full variable domain (missing parts from reference TRBV28 and TRBJ2-1): DVKVTQSSRYLVKRTGEKVFLECVQDMDHENMFWYRQDPGLGLRLIYFSYDVKMKEKGDIPEGYSVSREKKERFSLILESASTNQTSMYLCASSMPPGLAGGTTYNEQFFGPGTRLTVL.

This clone is a singleton in its sample. This sequence joins TRBV27 and TRBJ1-5, with D tentatively TRBD1 (5 bases). From germline, CDR1 is MNHEY and CDR2 SMNVEV (reference sequence). CDR3 length equals 13 residues. V lost 2 bases and J lost 7, with 9 bases in between. The CDR3 loop is CASSLAGWQPQHF. The CDR3, as DNA: TGTGCCAGCAGTTTAGCAGGGTGGCAGCCCCAGCATTTT.

As regards this clone: Other DNA sequences in this specimen translate into the identical CDR3. The chain joins TRBV15 to TRBJ1-5; 9 nucleotides agree with TRBD1. The CDR3 length is 14 residues. Germline assignment: CDR1 LNHNV and CDR2 YYDKDF (reference sequence). Germline trimming cut 3 bases from V and 5 bases from J; bases unmatched to any gene: 2. DNA for the CDR3: TGTGCCACCAGCAGGGGACAGGGCGATCAGCCCCAGCATTTT. This gives the protein CATSRGQGDQPQHF.

This sequence joins TRBV27 and TRBJ2-7, with D perhaps TRBD1 (6 bases). Trimming cost V 2 bases and J 6 bases, with 14 bases left between them. This CDR3 has 14 amino acids. Looked up from germline, CDR1 is MNHEY and CDR2 is SMNVEV (reference sequence). The DNA of the CDR3 is TGTGCCAGCAGTTTAGCAGGGGCAGTACGCGAGCAGTACTTC. It is translated as CASSLAGAVREQYF.

V and J are TRBV4-3 and TRBJ2-4; the match to TRBD1 covers 8 bases. There are 16 residues in the CDR3. The germline CDR1 and CDR2 sequences are LGHNA and YSLEER. V dropped 4 bases and J dropped 6; count of bases not matched to a gene: 11. In DNA form, the CDR3 reads TGCGCCAGCAGCCCTTATCGAGGGACAGGTATAAACATTCAGTACTTC. It encodes CASSPYRGTGINIQYF.

This rearrangement joins TRBV13 to TRBJ2-7; D is uncertain. The length of the CDR3 is 14 residues. The V end was cut by 2 bases, the J end by 8 bases, with 16 bases between. Germline V lookup: CDR1 PRHDT, CDR2 FYEKMQ (reference sequence). This CDR3 is CASSLSVFPTKQYF. The CDR3 region has the DNA TGTGCCAGCAGCTTATCGGTCTTTCCTACGAAGCAGTACTTC.

This clone has just a few counts. This chain links TRBV5-6 with TRBJ1-5; 8 bases match TRBD1. The CDR3 has 14 amino acids. The germline V gene encodes CDR1 SGHDT and CDR2 YYEEEE. V lost 4 bases and J lost 7; bases outside the gene matches: 7. The CDR3 here is CASSLGQGWQPQHF. DNA of the CDR3: TGTGCCAGCAGCCTAGGACAGGGTTGGCAGCCCCAGCATTTT.